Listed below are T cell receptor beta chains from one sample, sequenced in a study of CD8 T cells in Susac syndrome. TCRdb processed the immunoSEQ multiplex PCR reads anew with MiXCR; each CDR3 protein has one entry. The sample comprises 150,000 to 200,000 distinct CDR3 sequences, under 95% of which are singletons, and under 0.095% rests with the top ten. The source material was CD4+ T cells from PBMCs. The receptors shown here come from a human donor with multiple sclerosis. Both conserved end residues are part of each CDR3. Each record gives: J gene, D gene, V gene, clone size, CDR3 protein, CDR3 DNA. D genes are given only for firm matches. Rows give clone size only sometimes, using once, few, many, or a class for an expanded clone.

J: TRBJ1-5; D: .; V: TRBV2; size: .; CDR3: CASRPVSGGNQPQHF; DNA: TGTGCCAGCAGGCCCGTTAGCGGTGGCAATCAGCCCCAGCATTTT
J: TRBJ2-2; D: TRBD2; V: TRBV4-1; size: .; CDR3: CASSQVTSGATNTGELFF; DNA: TGCGCCAGCAGCCAAGTTACTAGCGGGGCGACGAACACCGGGGAGCTGTTTTTT
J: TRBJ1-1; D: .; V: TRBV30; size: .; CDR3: CAWSGLREHTEAFF; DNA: TGTGCCTGGAGTGGGTTGAGGGAGCACACTGAAGCTTTCTTT
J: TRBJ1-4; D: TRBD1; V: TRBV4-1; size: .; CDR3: CASSQGGRGQGTTNEKLFF; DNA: TGCGCCAGCAGCCAGGGAGGGCGTGGACAGGGGACAACTAATGAAAAACTGTTTTTT
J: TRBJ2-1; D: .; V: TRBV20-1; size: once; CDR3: CSARKGGSNEQFF; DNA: TGCAGTGCTAGAAAGGGGGGTTCCAATGAGCAGTTCTTC
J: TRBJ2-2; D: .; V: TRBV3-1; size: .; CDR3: CASSRFGNTGELFF; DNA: TGTGCCAGCAGCCGATTCGGGAACACCGGGGAGCTGTTTTTT
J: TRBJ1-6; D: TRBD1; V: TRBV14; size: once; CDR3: CASSDTYRGLNSPLHF; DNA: TGTGCCAGCAGCGACACATACAGGGGGTTGAATTCACCCCTCCACTTT
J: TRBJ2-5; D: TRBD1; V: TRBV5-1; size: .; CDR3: CASSSGTAQETQYF; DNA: TGCGCCAGCAGCTCCGGGACAGCCCAAGAGACCCAGTACTTC
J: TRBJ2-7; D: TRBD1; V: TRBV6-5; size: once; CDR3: CASSYSGQGAYEQYF; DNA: TGTGCCAGCAGTTACTCGGGACAGGGGGCTTACGAGCAGTACTTC
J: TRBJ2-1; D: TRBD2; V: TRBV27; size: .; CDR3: CASSSPLGGSSYNEQFF; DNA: TGTGCCAGCAGTTCACCTCTGGGGGGGAGCTCCTACAATGAGCAGTTCTTC
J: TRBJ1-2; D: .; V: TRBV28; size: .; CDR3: CASSPPGNGYTF; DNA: TGTGCCAGCAGTCCTCCAGGGAATGGCTACACCTTC
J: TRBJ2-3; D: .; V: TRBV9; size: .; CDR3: CASSVDLAPDTQYF; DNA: TGTGCCAGCAGCGTAGACCTAGCGCCAGATACGCAGTATTTT
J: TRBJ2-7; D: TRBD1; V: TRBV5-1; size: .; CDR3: CASSSGPGQGINEQYF; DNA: TGCGCCAGCAGCTCAGGTCCGGGACAGGGGATTAACGAGCAGTACTTC
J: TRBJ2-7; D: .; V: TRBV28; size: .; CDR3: CASSLKLVYEQYF; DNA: TGTGCCAGCAGTTTGAAATTAGTGTACGAGCAGTACTTC
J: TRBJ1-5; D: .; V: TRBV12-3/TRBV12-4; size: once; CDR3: CASSFGSQPQHF; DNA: TGTGCCAGCAGTTTTGGTAGTCAGCCCCAGCATTTT
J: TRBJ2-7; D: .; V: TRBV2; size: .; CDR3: CASSDYSYEQYF; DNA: TGTGCCAGCAGTGACTACTCCTACGAGCAGTACTTC
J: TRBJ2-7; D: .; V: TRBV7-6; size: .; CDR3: CASSFSPSSYEQYF; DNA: TGTGCCAGCAGCTTCTCGCCTAGCTCCTACGAGCAGTACTTC
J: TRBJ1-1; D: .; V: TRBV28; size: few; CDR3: CASSLLDTEAFF; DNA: TGTGCCAGCAGTTTATTGGACACTGAAGCTTTCTTT